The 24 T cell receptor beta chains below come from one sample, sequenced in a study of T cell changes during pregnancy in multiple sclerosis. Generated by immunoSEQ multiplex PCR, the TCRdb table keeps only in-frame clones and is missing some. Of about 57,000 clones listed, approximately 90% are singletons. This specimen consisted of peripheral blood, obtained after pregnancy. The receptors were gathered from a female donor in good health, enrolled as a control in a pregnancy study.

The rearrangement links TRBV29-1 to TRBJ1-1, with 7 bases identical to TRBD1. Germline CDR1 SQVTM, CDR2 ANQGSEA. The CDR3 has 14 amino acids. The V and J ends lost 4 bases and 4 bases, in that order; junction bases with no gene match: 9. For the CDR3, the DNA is TGCAGCGTTGGAGACCGACAGGGAAGCACTGAAGCTTTCTTT. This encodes CSVGDRQGSTEAFF.

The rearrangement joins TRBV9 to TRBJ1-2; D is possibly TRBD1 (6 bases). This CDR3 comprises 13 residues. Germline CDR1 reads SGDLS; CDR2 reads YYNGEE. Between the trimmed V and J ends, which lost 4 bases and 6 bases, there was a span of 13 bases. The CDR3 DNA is TGTGCCAGCAGCTCTCAGAACAGGGATGGCTACACCTTC. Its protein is CASSSQNRDGYTF.

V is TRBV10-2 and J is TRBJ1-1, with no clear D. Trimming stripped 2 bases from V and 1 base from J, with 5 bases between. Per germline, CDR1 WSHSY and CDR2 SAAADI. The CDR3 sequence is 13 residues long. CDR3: CASSEQKNTEAFF. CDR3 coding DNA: TGCGCCAGCAGTGAGCAGAAGAACACTGAAGCTTTCTTT.

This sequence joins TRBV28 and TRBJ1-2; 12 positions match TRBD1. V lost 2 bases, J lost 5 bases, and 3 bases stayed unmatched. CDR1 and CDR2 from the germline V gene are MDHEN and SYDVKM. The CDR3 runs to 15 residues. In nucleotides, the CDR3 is TGTGCCAGCAGTTTACCGGGACAGGGGGCGTATGGCTACACCTTC. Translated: CASSLPGQGAYGYTF.

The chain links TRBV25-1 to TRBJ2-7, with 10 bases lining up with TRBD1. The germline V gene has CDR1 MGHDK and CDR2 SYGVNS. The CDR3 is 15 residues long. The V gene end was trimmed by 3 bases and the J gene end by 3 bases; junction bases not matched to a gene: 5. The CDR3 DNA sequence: TGTGCCAGCAGTGACCCTAGGACAGGGGGCTACGAGCAGTACTTC. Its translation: CASSDPRTGGYEQYF.

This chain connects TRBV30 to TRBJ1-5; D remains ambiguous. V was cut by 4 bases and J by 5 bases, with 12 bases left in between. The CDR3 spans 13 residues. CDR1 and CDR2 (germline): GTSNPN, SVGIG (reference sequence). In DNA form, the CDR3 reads TGTGCCTGGAATAGCGGACGGGATCAGCCCCAGCATTTT. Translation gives CAWNSGRDQPQHF.

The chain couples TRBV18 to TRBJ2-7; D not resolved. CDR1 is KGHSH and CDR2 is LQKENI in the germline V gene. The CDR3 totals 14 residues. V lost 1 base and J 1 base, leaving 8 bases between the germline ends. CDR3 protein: CASSPLTESYEQYF. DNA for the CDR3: TGTGCCAGCTCACCACTGACGGAGTCCTACGAGCAGTACTTC.

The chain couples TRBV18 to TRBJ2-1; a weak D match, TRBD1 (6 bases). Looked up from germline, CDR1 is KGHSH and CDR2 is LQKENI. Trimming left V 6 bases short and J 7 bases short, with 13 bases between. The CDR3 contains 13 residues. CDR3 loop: CASSPTGRNEQFF. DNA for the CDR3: TGTGCCAGCTCTCCGACAGGTAGGAATGAGCAGTTCTTC.

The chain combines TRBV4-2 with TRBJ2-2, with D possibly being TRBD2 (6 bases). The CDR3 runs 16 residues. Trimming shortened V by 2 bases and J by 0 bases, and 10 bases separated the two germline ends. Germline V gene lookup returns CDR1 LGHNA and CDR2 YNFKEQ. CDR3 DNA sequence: TGTGCCAGCAGCCAACTCGGACTAACGAACACCGGGGAGCTGTTTTTT. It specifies CASSQLGLTNTGELFF.

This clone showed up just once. CDR3 in amino acids: CASRSHGGRMDNEQFF. CDR3 coding DNA: TGTGCCAGCAGATCTCACGGCGGGAGGATGGACAATGAGCAGTTCTTC. V gene TRBV5-4 combines with J gene TRBJ2-1, with TRBD2 identical over 8 bases. Germline V gives CDR1 SGHNT, CDR2 YYREEE (reference sequence). The trim removed 5 bases at V and 5 bases at J, leaving 12 bases unmatched. This CDR3 is 16 amino acids long.

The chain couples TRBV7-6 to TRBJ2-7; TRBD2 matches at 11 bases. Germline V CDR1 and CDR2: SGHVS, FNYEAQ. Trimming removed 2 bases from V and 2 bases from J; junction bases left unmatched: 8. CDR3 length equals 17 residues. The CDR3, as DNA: TGTGCCAGCAGCTTATTTACTAGCGGGGGATTTGCCTACGAGCAGTACTTC. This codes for CASSLFTSGGFAYEQYF.

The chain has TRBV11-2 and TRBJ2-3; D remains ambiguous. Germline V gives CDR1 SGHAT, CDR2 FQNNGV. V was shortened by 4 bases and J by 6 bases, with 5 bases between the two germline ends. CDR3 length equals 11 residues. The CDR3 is CASSSADTQYF. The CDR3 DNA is TGTGCCAGCAGCTCCGCGGATACGCAGTATTTT.

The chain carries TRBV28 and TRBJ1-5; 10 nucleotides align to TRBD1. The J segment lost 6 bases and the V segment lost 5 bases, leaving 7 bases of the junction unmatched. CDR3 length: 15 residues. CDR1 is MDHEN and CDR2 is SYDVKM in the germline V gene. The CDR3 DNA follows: TGTGCCAGCAGTATGACAGGGGGCTCTTCTCAGCCCCAGCATTTT. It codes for CASSMTGGSSQPQHF.

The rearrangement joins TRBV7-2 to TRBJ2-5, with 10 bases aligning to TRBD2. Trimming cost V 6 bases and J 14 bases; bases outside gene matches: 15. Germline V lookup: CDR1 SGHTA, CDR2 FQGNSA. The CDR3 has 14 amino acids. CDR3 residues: CASRKTWLAGEPYF. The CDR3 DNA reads TGTGCCAGCAGGAAAACGTGGCTAGCGGGGGAGCCCTACTTC. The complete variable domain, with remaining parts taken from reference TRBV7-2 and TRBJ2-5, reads GAGVSQSPSNKVTEKGKDVELRCDPISGHTALYWYRQSLGQGLEFLIYFQGNSAPDKSGLPSDRFSAERTGGSVSTLTIQRTQQEDSAVYLCASRKTWLAGEPYFGPGTRLLVL.

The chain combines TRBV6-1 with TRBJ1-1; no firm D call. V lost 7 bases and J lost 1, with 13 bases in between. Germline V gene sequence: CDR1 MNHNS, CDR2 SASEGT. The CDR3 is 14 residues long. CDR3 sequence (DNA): TGTGCCAGCATCGAAAATCCGGGGAACACTGAAGCTTTCTTT. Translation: CASIENPGNTEAFF.

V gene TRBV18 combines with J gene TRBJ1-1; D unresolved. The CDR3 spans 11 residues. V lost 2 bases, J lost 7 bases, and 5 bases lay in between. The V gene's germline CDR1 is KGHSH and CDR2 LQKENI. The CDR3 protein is CASSPSIEAFF. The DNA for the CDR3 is TGTGCCAGCTCACCATCTATTGAAGCTTTCTTT.

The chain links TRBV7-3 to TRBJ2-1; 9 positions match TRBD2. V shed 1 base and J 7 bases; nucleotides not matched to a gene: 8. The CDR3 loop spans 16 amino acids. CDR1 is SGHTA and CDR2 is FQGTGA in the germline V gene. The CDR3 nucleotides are TGTGCCAGCAGCTTAAGTGCGGGAGGGCCTCGGAATGAGCAGTTCTTC. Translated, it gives CASSLSAGGPRNEQFF.

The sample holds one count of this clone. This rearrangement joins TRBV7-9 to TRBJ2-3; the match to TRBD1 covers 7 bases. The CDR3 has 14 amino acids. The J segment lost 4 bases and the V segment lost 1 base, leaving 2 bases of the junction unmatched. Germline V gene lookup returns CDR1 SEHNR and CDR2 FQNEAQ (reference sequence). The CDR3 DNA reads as TGTGCCAGCAGCTTAGACAGGGGTTCAGATACGCAGTATTTT. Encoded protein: CASSLDRGSDTQYF.

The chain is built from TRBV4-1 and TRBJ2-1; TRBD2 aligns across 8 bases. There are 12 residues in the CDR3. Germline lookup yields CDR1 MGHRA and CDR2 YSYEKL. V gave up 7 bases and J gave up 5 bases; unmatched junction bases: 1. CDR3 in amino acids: CASKAGDNEQFF. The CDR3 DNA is TGCGCCAGCAAAGCGGGGGACAATGAGCAGTTCTTC.

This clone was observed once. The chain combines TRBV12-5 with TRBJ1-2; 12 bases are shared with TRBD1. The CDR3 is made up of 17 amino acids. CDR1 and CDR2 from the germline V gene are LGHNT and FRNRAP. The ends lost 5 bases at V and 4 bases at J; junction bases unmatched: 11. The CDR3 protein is CASGPHKGQGAGYGYTF. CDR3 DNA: TGTGCTAGTGGTCCCCACAAGGGACAGGGGGCAGGCTATGGCTACACCTTC.

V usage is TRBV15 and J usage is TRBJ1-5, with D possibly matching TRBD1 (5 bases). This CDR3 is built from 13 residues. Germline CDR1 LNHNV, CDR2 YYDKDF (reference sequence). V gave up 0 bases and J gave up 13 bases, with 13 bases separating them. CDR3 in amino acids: CATSRDRDSRQHF. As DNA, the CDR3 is TGTGCCACCAGCAGAGACCGAGACAGTCGGCAGCATTTT.

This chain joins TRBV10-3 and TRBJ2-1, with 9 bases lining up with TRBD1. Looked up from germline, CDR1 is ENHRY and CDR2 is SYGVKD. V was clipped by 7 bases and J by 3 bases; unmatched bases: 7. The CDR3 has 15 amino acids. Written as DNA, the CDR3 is TGTGCCATCACCCCCGGGACAGGGCTCTACAATGAGCAGTTCTTC. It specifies CAITPGTGLYNEQFF.

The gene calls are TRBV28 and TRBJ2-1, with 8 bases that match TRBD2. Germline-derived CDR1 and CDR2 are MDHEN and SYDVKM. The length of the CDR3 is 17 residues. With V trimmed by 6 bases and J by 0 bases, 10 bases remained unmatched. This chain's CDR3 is CASRVTSGISSYNEQFF. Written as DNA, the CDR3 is TGTGCCAGCAGAGTAACTAGCGGTATTAGCTCCTACAATGAGCAGTTCTTC. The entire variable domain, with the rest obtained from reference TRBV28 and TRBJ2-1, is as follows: DVKVTQSSRYLVKRTGEKVFLECVQDMDHENMFWYRQDPGLGLRLIYFSYDVKMKEKGDIPEGYSVSREKKERFSLILESASTNQTSMYLCASRVTSGISSYNEQFFGPGTRLTVL.

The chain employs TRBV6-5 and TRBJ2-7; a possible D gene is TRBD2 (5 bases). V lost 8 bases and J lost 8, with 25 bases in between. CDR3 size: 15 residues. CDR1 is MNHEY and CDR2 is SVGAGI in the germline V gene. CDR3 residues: CASETKRTAFRKQYF. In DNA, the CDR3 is TGTGCCAGCGAAACAAAAAGGACTGCCTTTAGGAAGCAGTACTTC.